A single sample is the source of the 10 T cell receptor beta chains below, sequenced in a study of a mutant IDH1 vaccine in newly diagnosed glioma (dated by TCRdb to about 2021). The sample's time point label, in plain terms: week 11, during vaccination. Each vaccine dose, consisting of 300 ug of a 20-mer mutant IDH1 peptide in Montanide, was administered subcutaneously with topical imiquimod. Their antigens remain unidentified. The protocol used for the library was the immunoSEQ multiplex PCR assay. TCRdb limited this immuneACCESS table to in-frame rearrangements with V and J called. A share of clones is missing; checked studies link under half to unresolved V genes, and the rest is unexplained. For this sample the table gives over 95,000 clones, of which about nine tenths were detected only once. Jointly, the top ten make up roughly 0.65% of the sample. Sequenced here: PBMCs, sampled from a glioma patient whose treatment included an IDH1 peptide vaccine. These receptors came from a woman aged 45-65 years with glioma.

The sample holds a few counts of this clone. The chain has TRBV27 and TRBJ1-2; D is perhaps TRBD1 (6 bases). Germline V gene sequence: CDR1 MNHEY, CDR2 SMNVEV (reference sequence). With 5 bases removed from V and 7 bases from J, the gap between germline ends came to 14 bases. CDR3 size: 13 residues. CDR3 nucleotides: TGTGCCAGCAGTCTCAACAGGGAATCTGGCTACACCTTC. As protein: CASSLNRESGYTF.

The V gene is TRBV7-2, the J gene TRBJ1-2; weak D call: TRBD1 (6 bases). This CDR3 is 12 amino acids long. CDR1 and CDR2 from the germline V gene are SGHTA and FQGNSA. Deletions cut 7 bases from V and 4 bases from J, with 10 bases between. The CDR3: CASTLGAYGYTF. CDR3 DNA sequence: TGTGCCAGCACCCTGGGGGCCTATGGCTACACCTTC. The full variable domain, with the rest looked up from reference TRBV7-2 and TRBJ1-2, is GAGVSQSPSNKVTEKGKDVELRCDPISGHTALYWYRQSLGQGLEFLIYFQGNSAPDKSGLPSDRFSAERTGGSVSTLTIQRTQQEDSAVYLCASTLGAYGYTFGSGTRLTVV.

This chain links TRBV21-1 with TRBJ2-1; the D call in the table, TRBD1, was not verified against the DNA. TRBV21-1 is labeled a pseudogene. The CDR3 extends over 17 amino acids. CDR3 amino acids: CASPGVARGVVRNEQFF. In nucleotides, the CDR3 is TGTGCCAGCCCAGGGGTAGCGAGAGGAGTCGTCCGCAATGAGCAGTTCTTC.

V is TRBV27 and J is TRBJ1-2; no definite D call. The CDR3 loop spans 15 amino acids. Between the trimmed V and J ends, which lost 5 bases and 5 bases, there was a span of 18 bases. Germline CDR1 is MNHEY and CDR2 is SMNVEV (reference sequence). The CDR3 here is CASSQQDGWPYGYTF. DNA for the CDR3: TGTGCCAGCAGTCAACAAGACGGATGGCCGTATGGCTACACCTTC.

This clone has a single count. This chain joins TRBV4-2 and TRBJ1-4, with D possibly matching TRBD1 (5 bases). Trimming stripped 4 bases from V and 0 bases from J, with 9 bases between. Germline V CDR1 and CDR2: LGHNA, YNFKEQ. This CDR3 comprises 15 residues. The CDR3 loop reads CASSRDGATNEKLFF. CDR3 bases: TGTGCCAGCAGCCGGGACGGTGCAACTAATGAAAAACTGTTTTTT.

Regarding this clone: The same CDR3 is also encoded by other DNA sequences in this sample. The CDR3 here is CASSYGETQYF. CDR3 nucleotides: TGTGCCAGCAGTTACGGAGAGACCCAGTACTTC. This chain joins TRBV6-5 and TRBJ2-5; D is uncertain. The CDR3 is 11 amino acids. Germline lookup yields CDR1 MNHEY and CDR2 SVGAGI. Trimming shortened V by 2 bases and J by 4 bases, and 2 bases separated the two germline ends.

The CDR3 sequence: CASSEGPGRAYEQYF. The CDR3 DNA follows: TGTGCCAGCAGTGAAGGTCCCGGCAGGGCCTACGAGCAGTACTTC. The rearrangement links TRBV6-1 to TRBJ2-5, with D possibly matching TRBD1 (5 bases). The J call could be wrong; TRBJ2-7 is a better fit for the DNA end. CDR1 MNHNS and CDR2 SASEGT come from the germline V gene. This CDR3 region has 15 residues.

The chain links TRBV6-6 to TRBJ1-4, with a weak D call TRBD1 (5 bases). Germline-derived CDR1 and CDR2 are MNHNY and SVGAGI (reference sequence). The CDR3 is 14 amino acids. Trimming removed 10 bases at V and 7 bases at J, with 19 bases between. CDR3 nucleotides: TGTGCCACATTCCAGGGTAGGGGAGTTGAAAAACTGTTTTTT. It codes for CATFQGRGVEKLFF.

The J gene is TRBJ1-5, the V gene TRBV11-2, with 8 bases lining up with TRBD1. Trimming cost V 1 base and J 2 bases; bases outside gene matches: 4. The germline V gene encodes CDR1 SGHAT and CDR2 FQNNGV. There are 16 residues in the CDR3. CDR3 region: CASSLGTGFGNQPQHF. The CDR3, as DNA: TGTGCCAGCAGCTTAGGGACAGGGTTCGGCAATCAGCCCCAGCATTTT.

The gene calls are TRBV7-9 and TRBJ2-7, with TRBD1 matching 7 bases. In germline, CDR1 is SEHNR, CDR2 FQNEAQ (reference sequence). V lost 5 bases to trimming and J lost 1 base; unmatched junction nucleotides: 8. There are 15 residues in the CDR3. The CDR3 protein is CASSAPDRPSYEQYF. In nucleotides, the CDR3 is TGTGCCAGCAGCGCCCCGGACAGGCCTTCCTACGAGCAGTACTTC.